The following is a TCR beta chain sequence with its context. Its antigen is as yet unknown. Trimming took 6 bases from V and 8 from J, leaving 14 bases between them. Germline V gene lookup returns CDR1 MGHDK and CDR2 SYGVNS. The CDR3 contains 13 residues. This sample's TCRbeta library carried unique molecular identifier barcodes. TCRdb re-analysed the PCR reads in MiXCR, keeping a single row per CDR3 protein. Of hundreds of thousands of distinct CDR3 sequences listed, roughly a tenth are singletons. This sample was included in a study of T-cell reconstitution after alpha-beta-depleted transplantation in children. Points from the study as a whole: Surviving recipient T cells and intrathymic progenitors accounted for some patients' high TCRbeta diversity at day 60. Hyperexpanded clones declined; after one year, newly produced T cells mostly supplied diversity.

The rearrangement links TRBV25-1 to TRBJ2-4; D unclear. The sequencing used PBMCs, collected before TCRalphabeta/CD19-depleted stem cell transplant. This clonotype was sampled from a child aged 2 to 15 with inherited bone marrow failure, due to receive a stem cell transplant. CDR3 sequence: CASSPGLPDIQYF. For the CDR3, the DNA is TGTGCCAGCAGCCCCGGGCTTCCTGACATTCAGTACTTC.